This TCR beta chain was sequenced in a study of T cell repertoires in cytomegalovirus infection. Whole-study context: TCR beta signatures that were public indicated CMV infection and matching HLA type. Whole-study findings and limits: CMV-specific HLA-C-restricted TCR beta clonotypes dominated the ex vivo response.

The V and J ends lost 3 bases and 8 bases, in that order; junction bases with no gene match: 10. The CDR3 has 15 amino acids. Germline V gene data show CDR1 as MNHNS and CDR2 as SASEGT. TCRdb re-analysed the reads in MiXCR, keeping a single row per CDR3 protein. The profile shows fewer than 350,000 distinct CDR3 sequences, about 28% of them singletons. There are a few counts of this clonotype. Its target is unknown. The V call is TRBV6-1, the J call TRBJ1-2; 9 nucleotides line up with TRBD1. This material consisted of cultured PBMCs, taken from culture after CMV antigen stimulation. The receptor's source is a human donor in good health (CMV status not recorded). Some clones in this sample may be carry-over from other donors' samples. CDR3 nucleotide sequence: TGTGCCAGCAGTGAGTCATTCACAGGGGGCATCGGCTACACCTTC. Protein sequence: CASSESFTGGIGYTF.